The rows below give T cell receptor beta chains drawn from one sample of a study of tumor-infiltrating lymphocytes in primary liver carcinoma. TCRdb reprocessed the multiplex PCR reads with MiXCR, giving one entry per CDR3 protein. The data contain 300,000 to 400,000 distinct CDR3 sequences, roughly 60% of them singletons. Sample: peripheral blood. These TCRs come from a man aged 35 to 55 with primary liver carcinoma and hepatitis B virus infection. CDR3s include the opening cysteine and the closing phenylalanine or tryptophan. D genes are given only for firm matches. Where a row states a size, it is once, few, many or the class of an expanded clone; other rows omit it.

j_call d_call v_call clone_size cdr3_nt cdr3_aa
TRBJ1-1 - TRBV6-1 few TGTGCCAGCAGTGACCCGGGGATGAACACTGAAGCTTTCTTT CASSDPGMNTEAFF
TRBJ1-2 - TRBV29-1 many TGCAGCGTGCCCGAACAGTATGGCTACACCTTC CSVPEQYGYTF
TRBJ1-6 - TRBV12-3/TRBV12-4 - TGTGCCAGCAGTTTAAGGGGGGGTTCACCCATCCACTTT CASSLRGGSPIHF
TRBJ2-6 TRBD1 TRBV5-1 - TGCGCCAGCAGCCAGCCACCGGGACAGGGAGGATCTGGGGCCAACGTCCTGACTTTC CASSQPPGQGGSGANVLTF
TRBJ1-5 - TRBV24-1 - TGTGCCACCAGTGGTGCATATAGCAATCAGCCCCAGCATTTT CATSGAYSNQPQHF
TRBJ2-1 - TRBV12-3/TRBV12-4 few TGTGCCAGCAGCGGGGCTGAGCTTCGGAATGAGCAGTTCTTC CASSGAELRNEQFF
TRBJ1-2 - TRBV30 few TGTGCCTGGAGTGCTGGGGCCTATGGCTACACCTTC CAWSAGAYGYTF
TRBJ2-3 TRBD1 TRBV4-1 - TGCGCCAGCAGCCAAGGACAGGGGTCGGATATGCGGTATTTT CASSQGQGSDMRYF
TRBJ2-1 - TRBV6-5 - TGTGGCAGCAGTTACCGTACAGTCGGGGAGGGGGTCAATGAGCAGTTCTTC CGSSYRTVGEGVNEQFF
TRBJ1-1 - TRBV7-8 many TGTGCCAGCAGCTTGGCAGGGAACACTGAAGCTTTCTTT CASSLAGNTEAFF
TRBJ1-3 - TRBV5-6 - TGTGCCAGCAGCTTTCCCGGGACTTTCTCTGGAAACACCGTATATTTT CASSFPGTFSGNTVYF
TRBJ2-7 - TRBV14 many TGTGCCAGCAGCCAAGTTGGGGGACGATCCTACGAGCAGTACTTC CASSQVGGRSYEQYF
TRBJ2-5 - TRBV11-1 once TGTGCCAGCAGTCGGGCCCCGACAGAGACCCAGTACTTC CASSRAPTETQYF
TRBJ1-1 - TRBV11-1 - - CASSFGQGITGAFF
TRBJ2-3 TRBD1 TRBV10-2 - TGCGCCAGCAGCGAGGGACAGGGGAGCACAGATATGCAGTATTTT CASSEGQGSTDMQYF
TRBJ1-1 - TRBV12-3/TRBV12-4 - TGTGTCAGCAGTTTTGAAGGTGGTGGGGGGGGCAAAGCTTTCTTT CVSSFEGGGGGKAFF
TRBJ2-1 TRBD2 TRBV4-2 many TGTGCCAGCAGCCAAGATCGGCGACTAGCGCGCAATGAGCAGTTCTTC CASSQDRRLARNEQFF
TRBJ2-7 TRBD1 TRBV28 - TGTGCCAGCAGTTTAGGGGGACAGGGGGTCCTCTCCTACGAGCAGTACTTC CASSLGGQGVLSYEQYF
TRBJ2-7 - TRBV5-1 few TGCGCCAGCAGCTTGGTATCGTCCGGATTCATCTACGAGCAGTACTTC CASSLVSSGFIYEQYF
TRBJ2-6 - TRBV12-3/TRBV12-4 many TGTGCCAGCAGAGACGGGAGCTCTGGGGCCAACGTCCTGACTTTC CASRDGSSGANVLTF
TRBJ1-1 TRBD1 TRBV6-1 many TGTGCCAGCAGTCCGTGGGACAGGGGAGAAGCTTTCTTT CASSPWDRGEAFF
TRBJ2-7 - TRBV29-1 - TGCGGCGTTGCGAGTGGATGGGGGATGCCCCACGAGCAATACTTC CGVASGWGMPHEQYF
TRBJ1-2 - TRBV4-3 many TGCGCCAGCAGCCAAGATCGAAGACAGGCTGGCTACACCTTC CASSQDRRQAGYTF
TRBJ2-7 TRBD2 TRBV29-1 many TGCAGGGCGGGCGGGAGGTTCCTCTACGAGCAGTACTTC CRAGGRFLYEQYF
TRBJ2-1 - TRBV5-5 few TGTGCCAGCAGCTTGGCGTGGGTCAATGAGCAGTTCTTC CASSLAWVNEQFF
TRBJ2-1 - TRBV2 - TGTGCCAGCAGTGAAGGCTTCATGGGGGTGGATGAGCAGTTCTTC CASSEGFMGVDEQFF
TRBJ2-1 - TRBV11-2 few TGTGCCAGCAGCTTCCGGCTCGGCTTGGGGGAGCAGTTCTTC CASSFRLGLGEQFF
TRBJ2-1 TRBD1 TRBV6-1 many TGTGCCAGCAGCAACCCGGGACAGATCTACAATGAGCAGTTCTTC CASSNPGQIYNEQFF
TRBJ2-2 - TRBV11-2 many TGTGCCAGCAGTTCAAATCTACTAGTAAAATCGAACACCGGGGAGCTGTTTTTT CASSSNLLVKSNTGELFF
TRBJ2-1 - TRBV6-1 many TGTGCCAGCATCTCGGCCGCAGCCTACAATGAGCAGTTCTTC CASISAAAYNEQFF
TRBJ2-3 TRBD2 TRBV11-3 medium-sized TGTGCCAGCAGCTTTAGCGGGAGGCGGACAGATACGCAGTATTTT CASSFSGRRTDTQYF
TRBJ1-1 - TRBV12-3/TRBV12-4 - TGTGCCAGAAGCTTAAGGGGCTTTGGCACTGAAGCTTTCTTT CARSLRGFGTEAFF
TRBJ2-5 - TRBV5-1 - TGCGCCAGCAGCTTGGCGGGACGAGGGGTGGAGGAGACCCAGTACTTC CASSLAGRGVEETQYF
TRBJ1-4 - TRBV12-3/TRBV12-4 - TGTGCCAGAGGTCTCGGGGGGGTTGGTGAAAAACTGTTTTTT CARGLGGVGEKLFF
TRBJ1-2 - TRBV11-1 few TGTGCCAGCGGCTCGGATGGGGCCTATGGCTACACCTTC CASGSDGAYGYTF
TRBJ1-2 - TRBV6-2/TRBV6-3 many TGTGCCAGCAGTTATCCCGATTATAACTATGGCTACACCTTC CASSYPDYNYGYTF
TRBJ1-5 - TRBV4-2 - TGTGCCAGCAGCCAAGATGCCAGAACCAATCAGCCCCAGCATTTT CASSQDARTNQPQHF
TRBJ2-3 - TRBV30 few TGTGCCTGGAGTGCGGGCCTTGGGGCAGATACGCAGTATTTT CAWSAGLGADTQYF
TRBJ2-5 - TRBV29-1 many TGCAGCGTTTCCGAGGGCCAGAGACAAGAGACCCAGTACTTC CSVSEGQRQETQYF
TRBJ1-1 - TRBV6-5 many TGTGCCAGCAGGAGGGAGGGGGTGAACACTGAAGCTTTCTTT CASRREGVNTEAFF
TRBJ2-7 - TRBV11-2 - TGTGCCAGCAACTTAGAGGTCTCTTTCCCTTGGGAGCAGTACTTC CASNLEVSFPWEQYF
TRBJ2-7 TRBD1 TRBV12-3/TRBV12-4 - TGTGCCAGCAGTTTTGACAGGGGCAGCTCCTACGAGCAGTACTTC CASSFDRGSSYEQYF
TRBJ2-7 - TRBV5-4 - TGTGCCAGCAGCCCCGGACACGTCGAGGTCTACGAGCAGTACTTC CASSPGHVEVYEQYF
TRBJ2-7 TRBD2 TRBV7-8 few TGTGCCAGCAGCCTGGGGGCCGGGACTAGCGTATACGAGCAGTACTTC CASSLGAGTSVYEQYF
TRBJ2-1 - TRBV14 - TGTGCCAGCAGCCAGTATCGGGACTCCTACAATGAGCAGATCTTC CASSQYRDSYNEQIF
TRBJ1-1 - TRBV6-1 - TGTGCCAGCAGTGATCACAGCTTATACAGTGAAGCTTTCTTT CASSDHSLYSEAFF
TRBJ2-1 TRBD2 TRBV6-1 - TGTGCCAGGAGTTCCCAGCGGGGAGGGGAAGGTTCCAATGAGCAGTTCTTC CARSSQRGGEGSNEQFF
TRBJ1-2 TRBD1 TRBV10-2 - TGCGCTAGCAGTGATATCTTGGAGGGGGCGAGGGGCTACACCTTC CASSDILEGARGYTF
TRBJ2-5 - TRBV6-1 many TGTGCCAGCAGGCGCGAGGTCAGGGAGACCCAGTACTTC CASRREVRETQYF